The clone carrying this T cell receptor beta chain was counted at least ten times. Trimming left V 4 bases short and J 7 bases short, with 20 bases between. The CDR3 has 16 residues. Per the germline V gene, CDR1 is SGHVS and CDR2 is FQNEAQ. A single record per CDR3 protein comes from TCRdb applying MiXCR to the reads. Of about 160,000 distinct CDR3 sequences in the sample, more than 15% are singletons; the top ten hold around 20%. This sample is drawn from a study of T cell repertoires in cytomegalovirus infection. The V gene is TRBV7-8, the J gene TRBJ1-3; D might be TRBD1 (5 bases). The sequence was collected from a human donor in good health (CMV status not recorded). Some clones in this sample may be carry-over from other donors' samples. Sequencing was carried out using CD8+ T cells from PBMCs. The CDR3 sequence: CASSSGEGRVGNTIYF. The CDR3 coding sequence is TGTGCCAGCAGCTCCGGGGAGGGCAGGGTCGGGAACACCATATATTTT.